Listed here are 29 T cell receptor beta chains from one sample, sequenced in a study of blood T cells in healthy people across ages. The authors ran a second PCR of roughly 6 to 12 cycles using a sample-barcoded 5' primer and a J-beta primer mix. TCRdb analysed the 5' RACE reads with MiXCR anew, one entry per CDR3 protein. This table holds about 640,000 distinct CDR3 sequences, around 31% found once. The sample comprised blood. These receptors all come from a woman of 80 years or more in good health.

The genes are TRBV30 and TRBJ1-2; 8 bases line up with TRBD1. V was clipped by 8 bases and J by 2 bases; unmatched bases: 7. Per the germline V gene, CDR1 is GTSNPN and CDR2 is SVGIG (reference sequence). CDR3 length: 13 residues. Here the CDR3 reads CARHRTGNYGYTF. The CDR3 DNA reads as TGTGCCCGCCATCGGACAGGGAACTATGGCTACACCTTC.

The J gene is TRBJ2-7, the V gene TRBV18, with D possibly being TRBD1 or TRBD2 (6 bases each). Germline V gives CDR1 KGHSH, CDR2 LQKENI. V lost 3 bases to trimming and J lost 2 bases, with 14 bases between them. CDR3 size: 15 residues. The CDR3 DNA is TGTGCCAGCTCACCCCGGAGGGACACAACCTACGAGCAGTACTTC. Its protein is CASSPRRDTTYEQYF.

This sequence joins TRBV20-1 and TRBJ2-3; 12 bases match TRBD2. Germline loops: CDR1 DFQATT, CDR2 SNEGSKA (reference sequence). The CDR3 extends over 15 amino acids. With V trimmed by 6 bases and J by 0 bases, 4 bases remained unmatched. CDR3 sequence: CSAGLAGFSTDTQYF. The CDR3 DNA is TGCAGTGCGGGACTAGCGGGTTTTAGCACAGATACGCAGTATTTT.

This clonotype was observed at least ten times. V gene TRBV24-1 combines with J gene TRBJ2-6; D possibly corresponds to TRBD2 (5 bases). The CDR3 spans 16 residues. The V gene's germline CDR1 is KGHDR and CDR2 SFDVKD. V was clipped by 3 bases and J by 2 bases, with 10 bases between them. The CDR3 here is CATSDPSGAGANVLTF. The DNA of the CDR3 is TGTGCCACCAGTGATCCTTCCGGGGCTGGGGCCAACGTCCTGACTTTC.

This clonotype was recorded once. The chain combines TRBV4-1 with TRBJ1-5, with D hard to call. V gave up 5 bases and J gave up 3 bases, with 14 bases separating them. Germline V lookup: CDR1 MGHRA, CDR2 YSYEKL. The CDR3 consists of 15 residues. The CDR3 loop is CASSENGFDNQPQHF. DNA for the CDR3: TGCGCCAGCAGCGAGAACGGGTTTGACAATCAGCCCCAGCATTTT.

In this sample, this clonotype turned up a few times. The chain couples TRBV4-1 to TRBJ1-1; D unclear. Per the germline V gene, CDR1 is MGHRA and CDR2 is YSYEKL. V was cut by 1 base and J by 2 bases, with 8 bases left in between. CDR3 length: 14 residues. The CDR3 loop is CASSQVSRNTEAFF. DNA of the CDR3: TGCGCCAGCAGCCAAGTGTCGAGAAACACTGAAGCTTTCTTT.

V gene TRBV5-1 combines with J gene TRBJ2-5; the match to TRBD2 covers 8 bases. The trim removed 4 bases at V and 1 base at J, leaving 6 bases unmatched. CDR1 is SGHRS, CDR2 YFSETQ, per germline. The CDR3 consists of 15 residues. The CDR3 reads CASSTDGGVQETQYF. In DNA, the CDR3 is TGCGCCAGCAGCACCGACGGGGGGGTCCAAGAGACCCAGTACTTC.

This clonotype was seen ten or more times. Germline is not matched at one junction end, which may reflect a read error. This chain uses TRBV5-1 with TRBJ2-5, with 8 bases fitting TRBD2. CDR1 and CDR2 from the germline V gene are SGHRS and YFSETQ. The CDR3 consists of 14 residues. CDR3 in amino acids: CASSLGLGQETQYF. Here the CDR3 DNA reads TGTGCCAGCAGCTTGGGACTAGGTCAAGAGACCCAGTACTTC.

In its sample, this clonotype was seen many times. The chain has TRBV7-2 and TRBJ2-7, with 7 bases matching TRBD2. CDR3 size: 14 residues. Germline V CDR1 and CDR2: SGHTA, FQGNSA. V lost 5 bases to trimming and J lost 10 bases; unmatched junction nucleotides: 14. Written as DNA, the CDR3 is TGTGCCAGCAGCGCTCGAGGGACTACCTCTGCCCAGTACTTC. It translates to CASSARGTTSAQYF.

Remarks on this clonotype: With a much larger clone just one base away, this may be a read error. J is TRBJ1-2 and V is TRBV7-2, with 10 bases lining up with TRBD1. The CDR3 is made up of 16 amino acids. Germline V CDR1 and CDR2: SGHTA, FQGNSA. The CDR3 reads CASSPPGQGYSYDYTF. CDR3 coding DNA: TGTGCCAGCAGCCCTCCGGGACAGGGGTATAGCTATGACTACACCTTC.

A word on this clonotype: A much larger clonotype is one base distant, so this may be a read error. The rearrangement links TRBV7-2 to TRBJ1-4; D remains ambiguous. CDR1 and CDR2 (germline): SGHTA, FQGNSA. The CDR3 has 15 residues. V lost 5 bases, J lost 5 bases, and 15 bases lay in between. Here the CDR3 reads CASSPLSALNEKLFF. CDR3 bases: TGTGCCAGCAGCCCCCTGAGCGCCCTAAATGAAAAACTGTTTTTT. Based on the CDR3 plus reference TRBV7-2 and TRBJ1-4, the full variable domain is GAGVSQSPSNKVTEKGKDVELRCDPISGHTALYWYRQSLGQGLEFLIYFQGNSAPDKSGLPSDRFSAERTGGSVSTLTIQRTQQEDSAVYLCASSPLSALNEKLFFGSGTQLSVL.

The chain uses TRBV5-1 and TRBJ1-1; 10 bases fit TRBD1. Looked up from germline, CDR1 is SGHRS and CDR2 is YFSETQ. V lost 3 bases and J lost 3; bases outside the gene matches: 8. The CDR3 spans 16 residues. CDR3 in DNA: TGCGCCAGCAGCTACTCCGGGACAGGGGTGGACACTGAAGCTTTCTTT. Its protein is CASSYSGTGVDTEAFF.

This clonotype was found many times. The chain uses TRBV5-5 and TRBJ2-3; the match to TRBD1 covers 11 bases. Trimming at V came to 0 bases and at J to 2 bases, leaving 2 bases not matched to a gene. The CDR3 consists of 16 residues. Germline CDR1 and CDR2: SGHKS and YYEKEE (reference sequence). CDR3 region: CASSLGDRGDTDTQYF. CDR3 DNA sequence: TGTGCCAGCAGCTTGGGGGACAGGGGGGACACAGATACGCAGTATTTT.

In this sample, this clonotype turned up many times. The chain combines TRBV5-1 with TRBJ2-1, with D unclear. This CDR3 comprises 14 residues. The V end was cut by 5 bases, the J end by 0 bases, with 9 bases between. CDR1 is SGHRS and CDR2 is YFSETQ in the germline V gene. As DNA, the CDR3 is TGCGCCAGCAGTCACACCAGCTCCTACAATGAGCAGTTCTTC. It codes for CASSHTSSYNEQFF.

With respect to this clonotype: Sequence at one end of the junction differs from germline and may be a read error. The genes are TRBV3-1 and TRBJ1-2; D gene unclear. Germline V gene sequence: CDR1 LGHDT, CDR2 YNNKEL (reference sequence). The CDR3 loop spans 13 amino acids. CDR3 sequence reads: CASIQQPRYGHTF. CDR3 in DNA: TGTGCCAGCATCCAACAACCGAGATATGGCCACACCTTC.

This clonotype appeared many times. The chain is built from TRBV6-1 and TRBJ2-1; 12 positions match TRBD2. The CDR3 spans 15 residues. Germline V gene sequence: CDR1 MNHNS, CDR2 SASEGT. With 6 bases clipped from V and 5 bases from J, the junction kept 5 bases outside the gene matches. CDR3 residues: CASRSRTSGDNEQFF. Written as DNA, the CDR3 is TGTGCCAGCAGAAGTAGGACTAGCGGGGACAATGAGCAGTTCTTC.

About this clonotype: A single base separates this from a much larger clone, so it may be a read error. The gene calls are TRBV28 and TRBJ2-5; possible D gene TRBD1, 5 bases. The germline gives CDR1 MDHEN, CDR2 SYDVKM. V lost 5 bases and J 4 bases, leaving 20 bases between the germline ends. The CDR3 is 16 amino acids. CDR3 amino acids: CASSPPGQGIGETQYF. In nucleotides, the CDR3 is TGTGCCAGCAGTCCCCCAGGGCAAGGTATCGGAGAGACCCAGTACTTC.

This clonotype was seen many times. This chain connects TRBV11-3 to TRBJ2-1; 9 bases are a match to TRBD2. The CDR3 runs to 14 residues. V shed 3 bases and J 9 bases; nucleotides not matched to a gene: 6. The germline V gene has CDR1 SGHNT and CDR2 YENEEA. In nucleotides, the CDR3 is TGTGCCAGCAGCTTTGGCGGGGGGGCCAGTGAGCAGTTCTTC. It is translated as CASSFGGGASEQFF.

This clonotype was seen a handful of times. The V gene is TRBV12-5, the J gene TRBJ1-2; TRBD1 agrees at 11 bases. The V gene end was trimmed by 1 base and the J gene end by 2 bases; junction bases not matched to a gene: 0. Germline V lookup: CDR1 LGHNT, CDR2 FRNRAP. The CDR3 totals 15 residues. The CDR3 sequence is CASGLGTGGNYGYTF. The CDR3 coding sequence is TGTGCTAGTGGTTTGGGGACAGGGGGCAACTATGGCTACACCTTC.

The J gene is TRBJ1-4, the V gene TRBV5-1, with TRBD1 identical over 7 bases. Germline V gene sequence: CDR1 SGHRS, CDR2 YFSETQ. Losses at the gene ends were 1 base for V and 0 bases for J; bases not matched to a gene: 3. CDR3 length: 16 residues. CDR3 DNA: TGCGCCAGCAGCTTGTCAGGGGGAGCAACTAATGAAAAACTGTTTTTT. It codes for CASSLSGGATNEKLFF.

CDR3 bases: TGTGCCAGCAGTCTTTCAGGGGAAAATGAGCAGTTCTTC. Translation gives CASSLSGENEQFF. The J gene is TRBJ2-1, the V gene TRBV12-3 or TRBV12-4; D perhaps matches TRBD1 (6 bases). The CDR3 has 13 residues. V lost 5 bases and J 7 bases, leaving 12 bases between the germline ends.

This rearrangement joins TRBV5-5 to TRBJ2-5, with TRBD1 matching over 10 bases. Trimming cost V 6 bases and J 11 bases; bases outside gene matches: 16. The CDR3 runs to 15 residues. The germline V gene has CDR1 SGHKS and CDR2 YYEKEE (reference sequence). The CDR3, as DNA: TGTGCCAGCAACACGGGGGGGACAGGGGTAGGAGAGCAGTACTTC. Translating it yields CASNTGGTGVGEQYF. The full variable domain, its missing parts supplied by reference TRBV5-5 and TRBJ2-5, is DAGVTQSPTHLIKTRGQQVTLRCSPISGHKSVSWYQQVLGQGPQFIFQYYEKEERGRGNFPDRFSARQFPNYSSELNVNALLLGDSALYLCASNTGGTGVGEQYFGPGTRLLVL.

This rearrangement joins TRBV3-1 to TRBJ2-5; 9 bases are a match to TRBD2. Germline trimming cut 4 bases from V and 3 bases from J; bases unmatched to any gene: 9. The CDR3 totals 16 residues. Germline V CDR1 and CDR2: LGHDT, YNNKEL (reference sequence). The CDR3: CASSPSSAGGEETQYF. In nucleotides, the CDR3 is TGTGCCAGCAGCCCGTCAAGTGCGGGAGGGGAAGAGACCCAGTACTTC.

This clonotype was seen ten or more times. The chain recombines TRBV18 with TRBJ2-7; tentatively, D is TRBD2 (6 bases). V shed 3 bases and J shed 5 bases, with 14 bases lying between them. This CDR3 is built from 14 residues. Germline CDR1 KGHSH, CDR2 LQKENI. The CDR3 nucleotides read TGTGCCAGCTCACCTCTTGGAGGGACCGACGAGCAGTACTTC. Its translation is CASSPLGGTDEQYF.

V usage is TRBV6-4 and J usage is TRBJ1-2; maybe TRBD1 (6 bases). CDR3 size: 13 residues. Trimming cost V 2 bases and J 5 bases, with 9 bases left between them. Germline V lookup: CDR1 MRHNA, CDR2 SNTAGT. CDR3 DNA: TGTGCCAGCAGTGACGAGGGGGGGTATGGCTACACCTTC. Protein sequence: CASSDEGGYGYTF.

This clonotype has at least ten counts. The chain links TRBV4-2 to TRBJ1-1; D call uncertain. The V gene's germline CDR1 is LGHNA and CDR2 YNFKEQ. The CDR3 extends over 13 amino acids. V dropped 0 bases and J dropped 1 base, with 3 bases sitting between them. The CDR3 DNA follows: TGTGCCAGCAGCCAAGATACGAACACTGAAGCTTTCTTT. It codes for CASSQDTNTEAFF.

This clonotype has more than one count but fewer than ten. The chain employs TRBV20-1 and TRBJ2-7, with D perhaps matching TRBD2 (6 bases). Germline V gene sequence: CDR1 DFQATT, CDR2 SNEGSKA (reference sequence). This CDR3 has 11 amino acids. V lost 6 bases, J lost 7 bases, and 13 bases lay in between. The CDR3 protein is CSASGGIEQYF. CDR3 in DNA: TGCAGTGCGAGCGGAGGGATTGAGCAGTACTTC.

This clonotype appeared many times. V is TRBV4-3 and J is TRBJ2-7; the D call may be TRBD1 or TRBD2 (6 bases each). The CDR3 is 15 residues long. Germline V CDR1 and CDR2: LGHNA, YSLEER. V lost 2 bases and J lost 4, with 15 bases in between. The CDR3, as DNA: TGCGCCAGCAGCCAAACGACGGGGGCGGTTTACGAGCAGTACTTC. Translated, it gives CASSQTTGAVYEQYF.

This clonotype was seen ten or more times. The chain links TRBV5-1 to TRBJ1-4, with 9 bases that match TRBD1. Trimming cost V 4 bases and J 0 bases; bases outside gene matches: 7. The CDR3 is 17 residues long. The germline CDR1 and CDR2 sequences are SGHRS and YFSETQ. CDR3 DNA: TGCGCCAGCAGCACCGGGACAGGGTCCCCAACTAATGAAAAACTGTTTTTT. Encoded protein: CASSTGTGSPTNEKLFF.